One sample yielded the 26 T cell receptor beta chains listed below, sequenced in a study of control samples from healthy donors and cancer patients. The table came from immunoSEQ multiplex PCR; TCRdb's copy has only in-frame clones and leaves some out. This table holds some 130,000 clones, roughly 94% found once. Sequencing input: blood. These receptors were obtained from a man younger than 45 in good health.

The V call is TRBV10-3, the J call TRBJ1-2, with D possibly being TRBD1 (5 bases). Germline CDR1 is ENHRY and CDR2 is SYGVKD. The V gene lost 0 bases and the J gene lost 2 bases, with 7 bases spanning the gap. The CDR3 is 14 residues long. CDR3 in amino acids: CAISESPGNYGYTF. The DNA of the CDR3 is TGTGCCATCAGTGAGTCCCCAGGGAACTATGGCTACACCTTC.

The chain combines TRBV19 with TRBJ1-4, with D tentatively TRBD1 (5 bases). Germline V gives CDR1 LNHDA, CDR2 SQIVND (reference sequence). CDR3 length: 15 amino acids. The ends were cut back, 7 bases at V and 5 bases at J, with 17 bases in the middle. The CDR3 reads CASKWGTGENEKLFF. The CDR3 DNA follows: TGTGCCAGTAAATGGGGCACCGGAGAGAATGAAAAACTGTTTTTT.

The chain joins TRBV5-5 to TRBJ1-1; D unclear. V was shortened by 1 base and J by 5 bases, with 18 bases between the two germline ends. There are 16 residues in the CDR3. CDR1 SGHKS and CDR2 YYEKEE come from the germline V gene (reference sequence). CDR3 region: CASSLTPGPRGTEAFF. The CDR3 region has the DNA TGTGCCAGCAGCTTGACTCCGGGTCCCCGAGGGACTGAAGCTTTCTTT.

This chain links TRBV7-9 with TRBJ1-1, with no clear D. This CDR3 has 13 amino acids. CDR1 is SEHNR and CDR2 is FQNEAQ in the germline V gene (reference sequence). V lost 0 bases and J 3 bases, leaving 5 bases between the germline ends. For the CDR3, the DNA is TGTGCCAGCAGCTTAGCCAGCGACACTGAAGCTTTCTTT. Protein: CASSLASDTEAFF.

The J gene is TRBJ1-6, the V gene TRBV9; D is undetermined. CDR3 length: 10 amino acids. Germline loops: CDR1 SGDLS, CDR2 YYNGEE. V shed 9 bases and J shed 10 bases, with 8 bases lying between them. CDR3 sequence reads: CAMRGSPLHF. CDR3 DNA: TGTGCCATGAGAGGCTCACCCCTCCACTTT.

The chain combines TRBV5-6 with TRBJ2-6; perhaps TRBD1 as D (5 bases). CDR1 SGHDT and CDR2 YYEEEE come from the germline V gene. This CDR3 region has 15 residues. V lost 5 bases and J lost 2, with 11 bases in between. The CDR3, as DNA: TGTGCCAGCAGTCTCCCAGGGACTGGGGCCAACGTCCTGACTTTC. It specifies CASSLPGTGANVLTF.

The chain combines TRBV7-9 with TRBJ1-2, with D hard to call. Germline V gene data show CDR1 as SEHNR and CDR2 as FQNEAQ (reference sequence). Trimming removed 6 bases at V and 8 bases at J, with 13 bases between. This CDR3 spans 12 amino acids. The CDR3 is CASRPTELGYTF. The CDR3 DNA sequence: TGTGCCAGCAGGCCCACAGAACTCGGCTACACCTTC.

The CDR3 DNA sequence: TGTGCCAGCAGTCGACAGGGAAACTATGGCTACACCTTC. This translates into CASSRQGNYGYTF. The V call is TRBV6-6, the J call TRBJ1-2, with 7 nucleotides matching TRBD1. The CDR3 has 13 amino acids. With V trimmed by 5 bases and J by 2 bases, 2 bases remained unmatched. The V gene's germline CDR1 is MNHNY and CDR2 SVGAGI (reference sequence).

The table lists this clone with a count of one. This chain's CDR3 is CASSLSVRRGNYEQYF. CDR3 nucleotides: TGTGCCAGCAGCTTATCAGTTCGGCGGGGTAACTACGAGCAGTACTTC. The chain has TRBV13 and TRBJ2-7; D perhaps matches TRBD2 (6 bases). The V and J ends lost 2 bases and 3 bases respectively, with 17 bases between them. The CDR3 runs 16 residues. CDR1 is PRHDT and CDR2 is FYEKMQ in the germline V gene (reference sequence).

The CDR3 nucleotides read TGCAGCGTTGATACACAGGGTAACACTGAAGCTTTCTTT. Its protein is CSVDTQGNTEAFF. This chain connects TRBV29-1 to TRBJ1-1, with D perhaps matching TRBD1 (6 bases). V gave up 3 bases and J gave up 2 bases, with 10 bases separating them. The CDR3 extends over 13 amino acids. Per the germline V gene, CDR1 is SQVTM and CDR2 is ANQGSEA.

The chain joins TRBV4-3 to TRBJ1-4; 9 bases line up with TRBD1. J was trimmed by 7 bases and V by 3 bases; bases with no gene match: 6. The CDR3 extends over 15 amino acids. CDR1 is LGHNA and CDR2 is YSLEER in the germline V gene. The chain's CDR3 is CASSQEAGQGEKLFF. CDR3 bases: TGCGCCAGCAGCCAGGAAGCGGGACAGGGTGAAAAACTGTTTTTT.

The chain recombines TRBV7-2 with TRBJ2-3, with D possibly matching TRBD1 (6 bases). This CDR3 region has 16 residues. Trimming removed 5 bases from V and 2 bases from J, with 17 bases in between. Germline CDR1 and CDR2: SGHTA and FQGNSA. CDR3 sequence: CASSPDRSTSTDTQYF. CDR3 sequence (DNA): TGTGCCAGCAGCCCCGACAGGAGCACTTCCACAGATACGCAGTATTTT. The whole variable domain, remainder taken from reference TRBV7-2 and TRBJ2-3, is GAGVSQSPSNKVTEKGKDVELRCDPISGHTALYWYRQSLGQGLEFLIYFQGNSAPDKSGLPSDRFSAERTGGSVSTLTIQRTQQEDSAVYLCASSPDRSTSTDTQYFGPGTRLTVL.

The chain recombines TRBV3-1 (or the pseudogene TRBV3-2) with TRBJ2-3; tentatively, D is TRBD2 (5 bases). The CDR3 runs to 14 residues. Germline CDR1 is LGHDT and CDR2 is YNNKEL (reference sequence). Trimming cost V 1 base and J 1 base, with 6 bases left between them. The CDR3 DNA follows: TGTGCCAGCAGCCAAGCCGGGGGCACAGATACGCAGTATTTT. This encodes CASSQAGGTDTQYF.

This clone was found once. The rearrangement uses TRBV4-3 and TRBJ2-5; 8 nucleotides match TRBD2. The V gene end was trimmed by 5 bases and the J gene end by 1 base; junction bases not matched to a gene: 6. The CDR3 loop spans 15 amino acids. Germline CDR1 is LGHNA and CDR2 is YSLEER. In DNA, the CDR3 is TGCGCCAGCAGCTGGGCGGGGGGCCCCCAAGAGACCCAGTACTTC. Translating gives CASSWAGGPQETQYF.

The rearrangement uses TRBV5-4 and TRBJ1-2; D is ambiguous. V was cut by 4 bases and J by 6 bases, with 13 bases left in between. The CDR3 loop spans 13 amino acids. CDR1 is SGHNT and CDR2 is YYREEE in the germline V gene (reference sequence). The CDR3 nucleotides are TGTGCCAGCAGCCCTCAGGTGGGCGATGGCTACACCTTC. Translated: CASSPQVGDGYTF.

The chain has TRBV7-2 and TRBJ1-2, with D uncertain. This CDR3 contains 19 residues. Trimming took off 4 bases at V and 0 bases at J, with 24 bases between the two ends. CDR1 and CDR2 (germline): SGHTA, FQGNSA. The CDR3 sequence is CASSYVLSEAPVANYGYTF. The DNA for the CDR3 is TGTGCCAGCAGCTACGTTCTTAGTGAGGCCCCCGTAGCTAACTATGGCTACACCTTC.

This chain joins TRBV7-2 and TRBJ1-5; possibly TRBD1 for D (5 bases). The CDR3 loop spans 14 amino acids. V lost 2 bases and J lost 2, with 7 bases in between. Germline V CDR1 and CDR2: SGHTA, FQGNSA. The CDR3 DNA follows: TGTGCCAGCAGCTTACCCAGGGGCAATCAGCCCCAGCATTTT. This codes for CASSLPRGNQPQHF.

This clone has more than one count but fewer than ten. The CDR3 DNA sequence: TGTGCCAGCACCGCGGACTTTTATGGCTACACCTTC. It specifies CASTADFYGYTF. The V gene is TRBV27, the J gene TRBJ1-2; no definite D call. CDR3 length: 12 residues. Germline-derived CDR1 and CDR2 are MNHEY and SMNVEV (reference sequence). Trimming stripped 7 bases from V and 5 bases from J, with 11 bases between.

Written as DNA, the CDR3 is TGTGCCAGAAGCTACCTGTCGTACAGCCCAAAAAACTCTTCTTCCTACGAGCAGTACTTC. It specifies CARSYLSYSPKNSSSYEQYF. The gene calls are TRBV5-3 and TRBJ2-7, with unresolved D. Being an ORF, TRBV5-3 has a function that is uncertain. The CDR3 is 20 residues long. V lost 3 bases, J lost 1 base, and 29 bases lay in between.

The gene calls are TRBV3-1 (or the pseudogene TRBV3-2) and TRBJ2-6; no definite D call. V was shortened by 1 base and J by 0 bases, with 7 bases between the two germline ends. There are 16 residues in the CDR3. CDR1 is LGHDT and CDR2 is YNNKEL in the germline V gene (reference sequence). The CDR3 here is CASSQAIGSGANVLTF. The DNA of the CDR3 is TGTGCCAGCAGCCAAGCGATAGGCTCTGGGGCCAACGTCCTGACTTTC.

This sequence joins TRBV19 and TRBJ1-5, with TRBD1 matching 7 bases. V dropped 4 bases and J dropped 4; count of bases not matched to a gene: 4. The CDR3 is 14 residues long. Per germline, CDR1 LNHDA and CDR2 SQIVND (reference sequence). CDR3 coding DNA: TGTGCCAGTAGTAGACAACAGGGGAATCAGCCCCAGCATTTT. Its protein is CASSRQQGNQPQHF. Variable domain in full (rest from reference TRBV19 and TRBJ1-5): DGGITQSPKYLFRKEGQNVTLSCEQNLNHDAMYWYRQDPGQGLRLIYYSQIVNDFQKGDIAEGYSVSREKKESFPLTVTSAQKNPTAFYLCASSRQQGNQPQHFGDGTRLSIL.

The V gene is TRBV14, the J gene TRBJ1-2; unclear D gene. The CDR3 has 15 residues. The germline CDR1 and CDR2 sequences are SGHDN and FVKESK. Trimming cost V 5 bases and J 8 bases, with 21 bases left between them. The CDR3 DNA is TGTGCCAGCAGCAACCAGGCTCCCTGGGATATCGGCTACACCTTC. This translates into CASSNQAPWDIGYTF. Looking up the rest from reference TRBV14 and TRBJ1-2 gives the full variable domain: EAGVTQFPSHSVIEKGQTVTLRCDPISGHDNLYWYRRVMGKEIKFLLHFVKESKQDESGMPNNRFLAERTGGTYSTLKVQPAELEDSGVYFCASSNQAPWDIGYTFGSGTRLTVV.

The V call is TRBV18, the J call TRBJ1-2, with TRBD1 matching 7 bases. This CDR3 contains 13 residues. V was pared by 8 bases and J by 4 bases, with 7 bases of the junction left unmatched. Germline assignment: CDR1 KGHSH and CDR2 LQKENI. CDR3 nucleotides: TGTGCCAGCAGAGACAGGGAAGTCTATGGCTACACCTTC. Translating it yields CASRDREVYGYTF.

This chain connects TRBV24-1 to TRBJ2-7; TRBD1 matches 9 bases. Trimming cost V 5 bases and J 5 bases; bases outside gene matches: 6. Germline CDR1 KGHDR, CDR2 SFDVKD. The CDR3 covers 14 residues. CDR3 sequence reads: CATSAGQGWDEQYF. The CDR3 DNA is TGTGCCACCAGTGCCGGACAGGGGTGGGACGAGCAGTACTTC.

The V gene is TRBV14, the J gene TRBJ1-4; maybe TRBD1 (6 bases). The CDR3 is made up of 15 amino acids. V was pared by 4 bases and J by 2 bases, with 11 bases between. Germline values: CDR1 SGHDN, CDR2 FVKESK. CDR3 DNA sequence: TGTGCCAGCAGCCCTCAGGGGTTGACTAATGAAAAACTGTTTTTT. Protein: CASSPQGLTNEKLFF.

The V gene is TRBV5-4, the J gene TRBJ1-6; D possibly corresponds to TRBD1 (6 bases). The length of the CDR3 is 14 residues. CDR1 and CDR2 (germline): SGHNT, YYREEE (reference sequence). Trimming shortened V by 2 bases and J by 10 bases, and 13 bases separated the two germline ends. The CDR3 loop reads CASSLPGGESPLHF. The CDR3 DNA sequence: TGTGCCAGCAGCTTACCCGGGGGCGAGTCACCCCTCCACTTT. The full variable domain, rest sourced from reference TRBV5-4 and TRBJ1-6, is ETGVTQSPTHLIKTRGQQVTLRCSSQSGHNTVSWYQQALGQGPQFIFQYYREEENGRGNFPPRFSGLQFPNYSSELNVNALELDDSALYLCASSLPGGESPLHFGNGTRLTVT.